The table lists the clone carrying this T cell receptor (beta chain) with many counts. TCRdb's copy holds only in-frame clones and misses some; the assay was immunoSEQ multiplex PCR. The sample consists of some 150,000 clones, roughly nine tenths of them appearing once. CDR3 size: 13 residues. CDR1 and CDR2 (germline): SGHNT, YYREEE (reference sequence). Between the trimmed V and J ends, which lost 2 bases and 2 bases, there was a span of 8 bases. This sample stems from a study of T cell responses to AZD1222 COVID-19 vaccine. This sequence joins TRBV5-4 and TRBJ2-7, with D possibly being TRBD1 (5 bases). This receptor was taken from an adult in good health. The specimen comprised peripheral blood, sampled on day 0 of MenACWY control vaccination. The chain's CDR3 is CASSFDRAYEQYV. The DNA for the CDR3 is TGTGCCAGCAGCTTTGACAGAGCCTACGAGCAGTACGTC.